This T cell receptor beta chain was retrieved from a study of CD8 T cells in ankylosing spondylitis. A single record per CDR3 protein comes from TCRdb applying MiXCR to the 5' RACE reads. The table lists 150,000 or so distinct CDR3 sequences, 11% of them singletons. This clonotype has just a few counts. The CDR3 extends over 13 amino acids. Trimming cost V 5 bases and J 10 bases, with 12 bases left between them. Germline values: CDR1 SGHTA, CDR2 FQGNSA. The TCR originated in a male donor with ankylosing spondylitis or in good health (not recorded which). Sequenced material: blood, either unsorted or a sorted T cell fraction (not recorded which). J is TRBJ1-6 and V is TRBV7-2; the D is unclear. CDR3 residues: CASSPVRLSPLHF. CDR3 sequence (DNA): TGTGCCAGCAGCCCGGTCCGGTTGTCACCCCTCCACTTT.